One sample yielded the 15 T cell receptor beta chains listed below, sequenced in a study of Ad26.COV2.S vaccination and SARS-CoV-2 variants. Sample treatment: around 19 received Ad26.COV2.S at low or high dose, single or two shots; about 5 received placebo; per-sample allocation not given. It was on day 63 after the first vaccine or placebo injection that samples were taken. Produced via immunoSEQ multiplex PCR; TCRdb's table is partial and in-frame only. The table shows 350,000 to 500,000 clones, with 90% occurring only once. Sequencing was performed on peripheral blood, taken in a trial of Ad26.COV2.S vaccine versus placebo. The receptors were gathered from a person between 18 and 60 years old who received the Ad26.COV2.S COVID-19 vaccine or a placebo.

This rearrangement joins TRBV27 to TRBJ2-5; possibly TRBD1 for D (6 bases). Trimming took 5 bases from V and 2 from J, leaving 9 bases between them. The germline V gene has CDR1 MNHEY and CDR2 SMNVEV (reference sequence). This CDR3 has 13 amino acids. DNA for the CDR3: TGTGCCAGCAGTACGACAGGTCAAGAGACCCAGTACTTC. Its protein product is CASSTTGQETQYF.

This chain connects TRBV19 to TRBJ2-2, with 12 bases matching TRBD2. Looked up from germline, CDR1 is LNHDA and CDR2 is SQIVND (reference sequence). The CDR3 spans 16 residues. V lost 4 bases and J lost 4; bases outside the gene matches: 4. The CDR3 DNA sequence: TGTGCCAGTAGTACCTTGGGACTAGCGGGCACCGGGGAGCTGTTTTTT. Its translation: CASSTLGLAGTGELFF.

The chain recombines TRBV5-1 with TRBJ2-7; either TRBD1 or TRBD2 may supply D (6 bases each). The CDR3 runs to 15 residues. CDR1 is SGHRS and CDR2 is YFSETQ in the germline V gene. V was trimmed by 0 bases and J by 4 bases, leaving 14 bases between them. The CDR3 here is CASSLVWEGGYEQYF. The CDR3 DNA follows: TGCGCCAGCAGCTTGGTTTGGGAAGGGGGGTACGAGCAGTACTTC.

The chain has TRBV6-2 or TRBV6-3 and TRBJ2-7, with 9 bases fitting TRBD1. CDR1 and CDR2 from the germline V gene are MNHEY and SVGEGT. CDR3 size: 15 residues. The ends lost 5 bases at V and 2 bases at J; junction bases unmatched: 7. CDR3 region: CASSVIGTGPYEQYF. As DNA, the CDR3 is TGTGCCAGCAGTGTCATCGGGACAGGGCCCTACGAGCAGTACTTC.

The rearrangement joins TRBV5-5 to TRBJ2-7, with 11 bases aligning to TRBD2. The length of the CDR3 is 16 residues. Germline-derived CDR1 and CDR2 are SGHKS and YYEKEE (reference sequence). Trimming took 4 bases from V and 4 from J; bases not matched to a gene: 10. This CDR3 is CASSPTRLAGRYEQYF. CDR3 nucleotide sequence: TGTGCCAGCAGCCCCACCCGACTAGCGGGAAGGTACGAGCAGTACTTC.

The chain carries TRBV9 and TRBJ2-1; D may be TRBD2 (7 bases). V was trimmed by 2 bases and J by 0 bases, leaving 18 bases between them. The CDR3 totals 18 residues. Germline assignment: CDR1 SGDLS and CDR2 YYNGEE. CDR3 amino acids: CASSVAPGGGSSYNEQFF. CDR3 bases: TGTGCCAGCAGCGTGGCCCCGGGGGGCGGAAGCTCCTACAATGAGCAGTTCTTC.

This clone has a handful of counts. This sample also contains other DNA sequences that code for the same CDR3. This sequence joins TRBV28 and TRBJ2-2; D is possibly TRBD2 (6 bases). The CDR3 runs to 14 residues. Germline CDR1 is MDHEN and CDR2 is SYDVKM. Trimming cost V 4 bases and J 5 bases, with 11 bases left between them. The CDR3 protein is CASSSPGETGELFF. CDR3 sequence (DNA): TGTGCCAGCAGTTCACCGGGGGAGACCGGGGAGCTGTTTTTT.

This chain joins TRBV25-1 and TRBJ2-5; D is unresolved. The CDR3 covers 12 residues. Trimming shortened V by 4 bases and J by 5 bases, and 8 bases separated the two germline ends. CDR1 is MGHDK, CDR2 SYGVNS, per germline. The CDR3 sequence is CASSGPAETQYF. CDR3 bases: TGTGCCAGCAGTGGGCCGGCCGAGACCCAGTACTTC.

This clone was counted a single time. The chain is built from TRBV24-1 and TRBJ1-4; D perhaps matches TRBD1 (6 bases). Germline lookup yields CDR1 KGHDR and CDR2 SFDVKD. The length of the CDR3 is 12 residues. The V gene lost 4 bases and the J gene lost 7 bases, with 6 bases spanning the gap. CDR3 nucleotide sequence: TGTGCCACCAGTGAACAGGGTGAAAAACTGTTTTTT. Translation gives CATSEQGEKLFF.

The CDR3 DNA follows: TGTGCCAGCAGCTTTATATCCTTTCCTTCCCCCCTCCACTTT. Translating gives CASSFISFPSPLHF. V is TRBV7-2 and J is TRBJ1-6, with D unclear. Trimming cost V 3 bases and J 13 bases, with 16 bases left between them. The CDR3 covers 14 residues. Germline V gene lookup returns CDR1 SGHTA and CDR2 FQGNSA.

The genes are TRBV28 and TRBJ2-1, with unresolved D. Trimming took off 7 bases at V and 0 bases at J, with 10 bases between the two ends. Per the germline V gene, CDR1 is MDHEN and CDR2 is SYDVKM. The length of the CDR3 is 14 residues. CDR3 nucleotides: TGTGCCAGCAACGAGGCGAGCTCCTACAATGAGCAGTTCTTC. This sequence encodes CASNEASSYNEQFF.

The V and J genes are TRBV2 and TRBJ1-4; tentatively, D is TRBD1 (6 bases). Trimming removed 2 bases from V and 7 bases from J, with 14 bases in between. This CDR3 has 15 residues. Per the germline V gene, CDR1 is SNHLY and CDR2 is FYNNEI. CDR3 nucleotide sequence: TGTGCCAGCAGTGAACTGGGGGGGCTGGGTGAAAAACTGTTTTTT. Amino acid sequence: CASSELGGLGEKLFF. The full variable domain, completed using reference TRBV2 and TRBJ1-4, is EPEVTQTPSHQVTQMGQEVILRCVPISNHLYFYWYRQILGQKVEFLVSFYNNEISEKSEIFDDQFSVERPDGSNFTLKIRSTKLEDSAMYFCASSELGGLGEKLFFGSGTQLSVL.

The V gene is TRBV7-3, the J gene TRBJ2-7; 8 positions match TRBD1. The J segment lost 0 bases and the V segment lost 2 bases, leaving 3 bases of the junction unmatched. CDR3 length: 15 amino acids. Looked up from germline, CDR1 is SGHTA and CDR2 is FQGTGA. The CDR3 is CASSLSGGLSYEQYF. In DNA, the CDR3 is TGTGCCAGCAGCTTATCAGGGGGCCTCTCCTACGAGCAGTACTTC.

The CDR3 DNA is TGTGCCAGCAGCGTAGATGGAAATAGCAATCAGCCCCAGCATTTT. It codes for CASSVDGNSNQPQHF. V gene TRBV9 combines with J gene TRBJ1-5; D call uncertain. Deletions cut 0 bases from V and 0 bases from J, with 7 bases between. Germline assignment: CDR1 SGDLS and CDR2 YYNGEE. This CDR3 contains 15 residues.

The rearrangement links TRBV9 to TRBJ2-2; D not certain. Germline V CDR1 and CDR2: SGDLS, YYNGEE. V lost 4 bases and J 2 bases, leaving 12 bases between the germline ends. CDR3 length: 15 residues. This CDR3 reads CASSLGRKNTGELFF. CDR3 DNA: TGTGCCAGCAGCCTCGGACGGAAAAACACCGGGGAGCTGTTTTTT.